Below are 25 T cell receptor beta chains sequenced from a single sample in a study of blood T cell repertoires in COVID-19. Repertoires were generated with immunoSEQ multiplex PCR, while TCRdb's copy carries only in-frame clones and drops some. The sample contains approximately 290,000 clones, about 90% of which appear only once. The sequenced sample was peripheral blood. The receptors come from a woman under 40 with COVID-19, enrolled during active disease.

The V call is TRBV5-4, the J call TRBJ2-7; TRBD2 is a possible D gene (6 bases). CDR3 length: 13 residues. The V end lost 0 bases, the J end lost 4 bases, and 8 bases lay between the germline ends. Per germline, CDR1 SGHNT and CDR2 YYREEE (reference sequence). In nucleotides, the CDR3 is TGTGCCAGCAGCTTGGACCGGGAGTACGAGCAGTACTTC. It encodes CASSLDREYEQYF.

This chain's CDR3 is CASSHKTGTGRTDTQYF. The DNA of the CDR3 is TGTGCCAGCAGCCACAAGACCGGGACAGGCCGCACAGATACGCAGTATTTT. The V gene is TRBV3-1 (or the pseudogene TRBV3-2), the J gene TRBJ2-3; TRBD1 matches at 8 bases. The V gene's germline CDR1 is LGHDT and CDR2 YNNKEL (reference sequence). The CDR3 spans 17 residues. Trimming at V came to 3 bases and at J to 1 base, leaving 9 bases not matched to a gene.

CDR3 sequence (DNA): TGTGCCAGCAGTGAAATTCGGGATAGACAGCCCCAGCATTTT. As protein: CASSEIRDRQPQHF. This sequence joins TRBV6-1 and TRBJ1-5, with D unresolved. Trimming stripped 2 bases from V and 7 bases from J, with 12 bases between. From germline, CDR1 is MNHNS and CDR2 SASEGT. The CDR3 loop spans 14 amino acids.

The chain employs TRBV5-4 and TRBJ2-7; 7 nucleotides line up with TRBD2. The germline CDR1 and CDR2 sequences are SGHNT and YYREEE (reference sequence). This CDR3 has 13 residues. The ends lost 1 base at V and 6 bases at J; junction bases unmatched: 4. The CDR3 nucleotides read TGTGCCAGCAGCTTGAGGACTAGTACCGAGCAGTACTTC. It is translated as CASSLRTSTEQYF.

The chain employs TRBV11-2 and TRBJ1-2; D is undetermined. The germline V and J ends were trimmed by 3 bases and 4 bases, with 9 bases remaining between them. The CDR3 runs 13 residues. The germline V gene has CDR1 SGHAT and CDR2 FQNNGV. The CDR3 coding sequence is TGTGCCAGCAGCTTCCTCGGTCTCTATGGCTACACCTTC. Translated, it gives CASSFLGLYGYTF.

This clone turned up a few times. The gene calls are TRBV30 and TRBJ1-5, with TRBD1 matching 9 bases. This CDR3 is built from 14 residues. Trimming cost V 5 bases and J 5 bases; bases outside gene matches: 7. CDR1 GTSNPN and CDR2 SVGIG come from the germline V gene (reference sequence). CDR3 protein: CAWARDREYQPQHF. In nucleotides, the CDR3 is TGTGCCTGGGCCCGGGACAGGGAATATCAGCCCCAGCATTTT.

The chain employs TRBV14 and TRBJ1-1; TRBD1 is a possible D gene (6 bases). Germline V gene sequence: CDR1 SGHDN, CDR2 FVKESK. The CDR3 is 14 amino acids. V dropped 5 bases and J dropped 6 bases, with 16 bases sitting between them. In DNA, the CDR3 is TGTGCCAGCAGCGGTGGGTATTCAGGGGCTGAAGCTTTCTTT. Its translation is CASSGGYSGAEAFF.

This clone was recorded only once. The genes are TRBV28 and TRBJ2-3; 13 bases fit TRBD2. This CDR3 spans 19 amino acids. J was trimmed by 1 base and V by 6 bases; bases with no gene match: 13. Germline V gene data show CDR1 as MDHEN and CDR2 as SYDVKM. CDR3 in DNA: TGTGCCAGCAGGGGGTTTCCCGGGACTAGCGGGGAGCGCACAGATACGCAGTATTTT. It encodes CASRGFPGTSGERTDTQYF.

This chain uses TRBV5-6 with TRBJ2-3, with D possibly TRBD1 on 7 matching bases. The germline V and J ends were trimmed by 4 bases and 6 bases, with 21 bases remaining between them. CDR3 length equals 16 residues. Germline V gene sequence: CDR1 SGHDT, CDR2 YYEEEE. This CDR3 is CASSPVSGGFGDTQYF. The CDR3, as DNA: TGTGCCAGCAGCCCGGTTTCAGGGGGGTTCGGGGATACGCAGTATTTT.

The chain has TRBV11-2 and TRBJ1-2, with 11 bases fitting TRBD1. V lost 8 bases, J lost 4 bases, and 9 bases stayed unmatched. The CDR3 loop spans 15 amino acids. Germline values: CDR1 SGHAT, CDR2 FQNNGV. The CDR3 nucleotides are TGTGCCAGCCCCAATGGACAGGGGGCAACCTATGGCTACACCTTC. Protein sequence: CASPNGQGATYGYTF.

V usage is TRBV5-1 and J usage is TRBJ2-7; TRBD2 is a possible D gene (5 bases). The germline V gene encodes CDR1 SGHRS and CDR2 YFSETQ. V lost 0 bases and J lost 3, with 7 bases in between. This CDR3 is built from 13 residues. This CDR3 is CASSLGLLYEQYF. The CDR3 region has the DNA TGCGCCAGCAGCTTGGGACTACTCTACGAGCAGTACTTC.

The chain carries TRBV5-4 and TRBJ2-6; no definite D call. Per germline, CDR1 SGHNT and CDR2 YYREEE (reference sequence). V was pared by 1 base and J by 1 base, with 6 bases between. The length of the CDR3 is 15 residues. This CDR3 is CASSLPPSGANVLTF. CDR3 in DNA: TGTGCCAGCAGCTTGCCTCCGTCTGGGGCCAACGTCCTGACTTTC.

As for this clone: A read error may produce the germline difference seen at one junction end. The V and J genes are TRBV30 and TRBJ2-4; a possible D gene is TRBD1 (6 bases). Looked up from germline, CDR1 is GTSNPN and CDR2 is SVGIG (reference sequence). The CDR3 is made up of 12 amino acids. The CDR3: CAWSLGQPVKSF. CDR3 sequence (DNA): TGTGCCTGGAGTTTAGGACAGCCGGTAAAGAGCTTC.

The J gene is TRBJ1-2, the V gene TRBV28; TRBD1 matches 11 bases. Germline lookup yields CDR1 MDHEN and CDR2 SYDVKM. The trim removed 7 bases at V and 6 bases at J, leaving 10 bases unmatched. The CDR3 is 15 amino acids. As DNA, the CDR3 is TGTGCCAGCAAGGTTAGGGACAGGGGGTCCCATGGCTACACCTTC. Translation gives CASKVRDRGSHGYTF.

V usage is TRBV19 and J usage is TRBJ1-3; tentatively, D is TRBD1 (6 bases). Trimming removed 6 bases from V and 0 bases from J, with 6 bases in between. CDR1 and CDR2 from the germline V gene are LNHDA and SQIVND (reference sequence). CDR3 length equals 13 residues. CDR3 DNA: TGTGCCAGTAGACAGGGCTCTGGAAACACCATATATTTT. This encodes CASRQGSGNTIYF. The full variable domain, rest sourced from reference TRBV19 and TRBJ1-3, is DGGITQSPKYLFRKEGQNVTLSCEQNLNHDAMYWYRQDPGQGLRLIYYSQIVNDFQKGDIAEGYSVSREKKESFPLTVTSAQKNPTAFYLCASRQGSGNTIYFGEGSWLTVV.

The chain carries TRBV28 and TRBJ1-6; D gene unclear. V was clipped by 4 bases and J by 0 bases, with 7 bases between them. From germline, CDR1 is MDHEN and CDR2 SYDVKM. The CDR3 has 15 amino acids. CDR3: CASSSGSSYNSPLHF. The DNA for the CDR3 is TGTGCCAGCAGTTCGGGGAGCTCCTATAATTCACCCCTCCACTTT.

V usage is TRBV7-2 and J usage is TRBJ1-2; D remains ambiguous. The V end was cut by 8 bases, the J end by 0 bases, with 16 bases between. The CDR3 has 15 residues. Germline V gene data show CDR1 as SGHTA and CDR2 as FQGNSA. The CDR3 DNA follows: TGTGCCAGCCTTCGTCGGGGTAGCCCTAACTATGGCTACACCTTC. This sequence encodes CASLRRGSPNYGYTF.

The chain employs TRBV28 and TRBJ2-2; D is possibly TRBD1 (6 bases). The germline CDR1 and CDR2 sequences are MDHEN and SYDVKM. The CDR3 loop spans 16 amino acids. V was shortened by 3 bases and J by 4 bases, with 15 bases between the two germline ends. The CDR3: CASSLGTRSPTGELFF. The CDR3 nucleotides read TGTGCCAGCAGTTTGGGGACACGGAGTCCCACCGGGGAGCTGTTTTTT.

The chain uses TRBV10-3 and TRBJ1-1; 9 bases align to TRBD1. CDR3 length: 15 residues. Germline loops: CDR1 ENHRY, CDR2 SYGVKD. Unmatched junction bases numbered 9, after V lost 6 bases and J lost 4 bases. The CDR3 spells CAISYSTGGPTEAFF. In nucleotides, the CDR3 is TGTGCCATCAGCTACTCTACAGGGGGCCCCACTGAAGCTTTCTTT.

The chain has TRBV10-1 and TRBJ2-2; TRBD2 aligns across 7 bases. Germline V CDR1 and CDR2: WNHNN, SYGVQD (reference sequence). J was trimmed by 7 bases and V by 10 bases; bases with no gene match: 18. The CDR3 length is 16 residues. CDR3 amino acids: CATTPGTTFESGELFF. In DNA, the CDR3 is TGCGCCACTACGCCTGGGACTACCTTTGAGAGCGGGGAGCTGTTTTTT.

The V gene is TRBV6-2 or TRBV6-3, the J gene TRBJ1-5; TRBD1 might be the D (5 bases). V lost 2 bases, J lost 7 bases, and 15 bases lay in between. The CDR3 is 15 amino acids. Germline V gene data show CDR1 as MNHEY and CDR2 as SVGEGT. The CDR3 protein is CASSYPGRVGQPQHF. The CDR3 bases are TGTGCCAGCAGTTACCCCGGCAGGGTTGGGCAGCCCCAGCATTTT.

This chain connects TRBV27 to TRBJ2-3; D perhaps matches TRBD2 (6 bases). Germline assignment: CDR1 MNHEY and CDR2 SMNVEV (reference sequence). V shed 3 bases and J shed 3 bases, with 13 bases lying between them. The CDR3 is made up of 15 amino acids. CDR3 sequence: CASSFGNGGTDTQYF. The CDR3 DNA is TGTGCCAGCAGTTTTGGTAATGGGGGGACAGATACGCAGTATTTT.

This clone has a handful of counts. V gene TRBV5-1 combines with J gene TRBJ2-7; possible D gene TRBD2, 5 bases. The CDR3 is 14 amino acids. Per the germline V gene, CDR1 is SGHRS and CDR2 is YFSETQ. Between the trimmed V and J ends, which lost 0 bases and 5 bases, there was a span of 12 bases. The CDR3 DNA follows: TGCGCCAGCAGCTTGGCCGTGTTGCGGGACGAGCAGTACTTC. This codes for CASSLAVLRDEQYF.

The V call is TRBV6-5, the J call TRBJ1-5; D is uncertain. This CDR3 spans 13 amino acids. CDR1 is MNHEY, CDR2 SVGAGI, per germline. Trimming pared 0 bases from V and 7 bases from J, leaving 7 bases between. This chain's CDR3 is CASSYSQRQPQHF. CDR3 coding DNA: TGTGCCAGCAGTTACTCCCAGAGGCAGCCCCAGCATTTT.

The genes are TRBV4-2 and TRBJ1-5; TRBD1 aligns across 7 bases. The CDR3 runs 20 residues. V was pared by 3 bases and J by 2 bases, with 19 bases of the junction left unmatched. Germline assignment: CDR1 LGHNA and CDR2 YNFKEQ. The CDR3 sequence is CASSQEWNRPGDRGNQPQHF. The CDR3 coding sequence is TGTGCCAGCAGCCAGGAATGGAACCGCCCCGGAGACAGGGGCAATCAGCCCCAGCATTTT.